One sample yielded the 26 T cell receptor beta chains listed below, sequenced in a study of molecular identifiers for immune sequencing clone quantification. TCRdb processed the PCR reads anew with MiXCR; each CDR3 protein has one entry. This table has about 630,000 distinct CDR3 sequences, about 25% appearing once. Sequencing was carried out using naive CD8+ T cells from blood, with Jurkat cell RNA spiked in. As for subset: FACS-sorted CD8+CD4-CCR7+CD45RA+ naive T cells. The receptors stem from a human donor in good health. Some libraries in this study had Jurkat cell RNA spiked in.

Only a few counts were recorded for this clonotype. The genes are TRBV4-1 and TRBJ2-1, with D possibly being TRBD1 or TRBD2 (5 bases each). Germline assignment: CDR1 MGHRA and CDR2 YSYEKL. Trimming removed 4 bases at V and 7 bases at J, with 29 bases between. CDR3 size: 19 residues. CDR3 coding DNA: TGCGCCAGCAGCCGGGCTCCGCCCTATTCGAGGCAGGGCGGGAATGAGCAGTTCTTC. This encodes CASSRAPPYSRQGGNEQFF.

This clonotype was seen ten or more times. The gene calls are TRBV29-1 and TRBJ2-7; D might be TRBD1 (6 bases). The CDR3 has 12 residues. V was cut by 6 bases and J by 3 bases, with 12 bases left in between. Germline loops: CDR1 SQVTM, CDR2 ANQGSEA. The CDR3 spells CSVAQQGYEQYF. The CDR3 DNA reads TGCAGCGTCGCCCAACAGGGCTACGAGCAGTACTTC.

The chain carries TRBV19 and TRBJ2-7, with a tentative D call TRBD2 (5 bases). The CDR3 length is 13 residues. V shed 5 bases and J shed 3 bases, with 11 bases lying between them. Germline values: CDR1 LNHDA, CDR2 SQIVND (reference sequence). The chain's CDR3 is CASSFSEDYEQYF. The CDR3 region has the DNA TGTGCCAGTAGTTTTAGCGAAGACTACGAGCAGTACTTC.

V usage is TRBV13 and J usage is TRBJ2-2; D might be TRBD1 or TRBD2, each matching 5 bases. Trimming shortened V by 4 bases and J by 7 bases, and 16 bases separated the two germline ends. The germline gives CDR1 PRHDT, CDR2 FYEKMQ (reference sequence). This CDR3 comprises 15 residues. The CDR3 reads CASSSDSVSVGELFF. The DNA of the CDR3 is TGTGCCAGCAGCTCCGACAGTGTTAGCGTCGGGGAGCTGTTTTTT.

This clonotype was found many times. CDR3 in DNA: TGCGCCAGCAGCCAAGAAGGTCAGCCCCACTATGGCTACACCTTC. Amino acids: CASSQEGQPHYGYTF. The chain recombines TRBV4-1 with TRBJ1-2; no clear D gene. The CDR3 spans 15 residues. Germline values: CDR1 MGHRA, CDR2 YSYEKL. The V and J ends lost 0 bases and 3 bases respectively, with 11 bases between them.

A note on this clonotype: With a much larger clone just one base away, this may be a read error. The chain employs TRBV7-8 and TRBJ1-5; TRBD1 matches at 10 bases. The germline V gene has CDR1 SGHVS and CDR2 FQNEAQ. This CDR3 is built from 17 residues. V gave up 9 bases and J gave up 0 bases; unmatched junction bases: 11. The CDR3 reads CARSPGTGVLSNQPQHF. DNA for the CDR3: TGTGCCAGAAGCCCAGGGACAGGGGTACTTAGCAATCAGCCCCAGCATTTT.

Turning to this clonotype: Germline is not matched at one junction end, which may reflect a read error. The CDR3 protein is CASSLEGISGKSNQPQRF. In nucleotides, the CDR3 is TGTGCCAGCAGCTTAGAAGGGATATCAGGAAAGAGCAATCAGCCCCAGCGTTTT. The chain recombines TRBV13 with TRBJ1-5, with unresolved D. Germline V gene data show CDR1 as PRHDT and CDR2 as FYEKMQ (reference sequence). This CDR3 is built from 18 residues.

A few counts support this clonotype. The chain is built from TRBV7-9 and TRBJ2-7; the D is unclear. The ends were cut back, 6 bases at V and 5 bases at J, with 11 bases in the middle. This CDR3 region has 12 residues. The germline CDR1 and CDR2 sequences are SEHNR and FQNEAQ (reference sequence). CDR3 DNA sequence: TGTGCCAGCAGGTTCAGCACGCACGAGCAGTACTTC. It is translated as CASRFSTHEQYF.

This clonotype has at least ten counts. The rearrangement links TRBV30 to TRBJ2-7, with a possible D match to TRBD1 (5 bases). This CDR3 spans 15 amino acids. Trimming shortened V by 1 base and J by 5 bases, and 18 bases separated the two germline ends. Germline CDR1 and CDR2: GTSNPN and SVGIG (reference sequence). DNA of the CDR3: TGTGCCTGGAGTGGCCGACAAGGGGTATTGGACGAGCAGTACTTC. Residues: CAWSGRQGVLDEQYF.

Concerning this clonotype: Given a much more abundant clone one base away, this may be a read error. The chain couples TRBV28 to TRBJ1-4, with D possibly matching TRBD1 (6 bases). The germline V gene has CDR1 MDHEN and CDR2 SYDVKM. The CDR3 covers 16 residues. With 8 bases removed from V and 0 bases from J, the gap between germline ends came to 16 bases. The CDR3 DNA reads TGTGCCAGCCGGGACATGTTTTCTGCAACTAATGAAAAACTGTTTTTT. It specifies CASRDMFSATNEKLFF.

Notes on this clonotype: This sequence may be a read error, since a much larger clone differs from it by one base. The genes are TRBV6-5 and TRBJ2-1, with 7 bases aligning to TRBD2. The CDR3 consists of 13 residues. J gave up 8 bases and V 6 bases, and 7 bases lay outside the gene matches. Germline CDR1 reads MNHEY; CDR2 reads SVGAGI. Written as DNA, the CDR3 is TGTGCCAGCAGACCAGGACTAGTCGATGAGCAGTTCTTC. Protein: CASRPGLVDEQFF.

Notes on this clonotype: At one of its ends the junction is not consistent with the germline gene, which may arise from a read error. The J gene is TRBJ2-7, the V gene TRBV15; no firm D call. The CDR3 is 13 amino acids. Germline CDR1 LNHNV, CDR2 YYDKDF (reference sequence). The CDR3 DNA reads as TGTGCCACCTGCAGAGAAATCCCGGTCGAGCAGTACTTC. Translating it yields CATCREIPVEQYF.

V usage is TRBV6-1 and J usage is TRBJ2-7, with 10 bases aligning to TRBD2. The CDR3 is made up of 15 amino acids. The germline gives CDR1 MNHNS, CDR2 SASEGT. V lost 8 bases and J lost 3; bases outside the gene matches: 10. CDR3 DNA: TGTGCCAGCTTAGGGGGGCTAGCGGGAGTCTACGAGCAGTACTTC. It is translated as CASLGGLAGVYEQYF.

The rearrangement joins TRBV24-1 to TRBJ1-5; the D gene is possibly TRBD1 (6 bases). This CDR3 is 17 amino acids long. Germline V gene data show CDR1 as KGHDR and CDR2 as SFDVKD. The V end lost 4 bases, the J end lost 0 bases, and 15 bases lay between the germline ends. The CDR3 reads CATSDKDSPYSNQPQHF. CDR3 in DNA: TGTGCCACCAGTGACAAGGACAGTCCTTATAGCAATCAGCCCCAGCATTTT.

In its sample, this clonotype was seen many times. The chain couples TRBV6-1 to TRBJ2-7; 7 nucleotides agree with TRBD1. Unmatched junction bases numbered 12, after V lost 1 base and J lost 0 bases. Germline CDR1 MNHNS, CDR2 SASEGT. This CDR3 contains 18 residues. The CDR3 DNA sequence: TGTGCCAGCAGTGAAGGGACAGGCGCCCTGAGATACTCCTACGAGCAGTACTTC. Encoded protein: CASSEGTGALRYSYEQYF.

Concerning this clonotype: A much larger clone differs by one base, so this may be a read error. This sequence joins TRBV21-1 and TRBJ2-3; the listed D gene, TRBD1, was not tested against the DNA. TRBV21-1 is listed as a pseudogene. The CDR3 runs to 16 residues. The CDR3 DNA is TGTGCCAGCAGCGCGAGACAGGGAATCCGCACAGATACGCAGTATTTT. This encodes CASSARQGIRTDTQYF.

There are a few counts of this clonotype. The V gene is TRBV25-1, the J gene TRBJ2-7; 9 bases align to TRBD2. The germline V gene encodes CDR1 MGHDK and CDR2 SYGVNS. V lost 0 bases, J lost 2 bases, and 11 bases stayed unmatched. The CDR3 consists of 18 residues. The DNA of the CDR3 is TGTGCCAGCAGTGAATATAACCTAGCGGGAAGGAGGACCTACGAGCAGTACTTC. Translation: CASSEYNLAGRRTYEQYF.

A few counts support this clonotype. V is TRBV6-4 and J is TRBJ1-2, with D uncertain. The CDR3 is 15 residues long. V lost 0 bases and J lost 6, with 14 bases in between. Germline assignment: CDR1 MRHNA and CDR2 SNTAGT. The CDR3 spells CASSDSNPYSDGYTF. In DNA form, the CDR3 reads TGTGCCAGCAGTGACTCGAATCCTTACTCCGATGGCTACACCTTC.

This clonotype occurred a few times. Here the CDR3 DNA reads TGTGCCAGCAGCCCGCCCCAAGCCTCGGGGGAGCAGTATTTT. Translated: CASSPPQASGEQYF. The chain employs TRBV7-9 and TRBJ2-3, with TRBD2 as a possible D gene (6 bases). Germline CDR1 reads SEHNR; CDR2 reads FQNEAQ (reference sequence). CDR3 length: 14 amino acids. Trimming pared 5 bases from V and 11 bases from J, leaving 20 bases between.

This clonotype was detected only once. A read error may account for a junction end that differs from germline. The chain uses TRBV12-3 or TRBV12-4 and TRBJ2-2; the D gene is possibly TRBD2 (5 bases). This CDR3 is built from 14 residues. Here the CDR3 DNA reads TGTGCCAGCAGTTCCCGAGTCGGCGCCGGGGAGCTGTTATTT. This translates into CASSSRVGAGELLF.

This clonotype has at least ten counts. The rearrangement links TRBV20-1 to TRBJ1-1, with 9 bases aligning to TRBD1. Germline V gives CDR1 DFQATT, CDR2 SNEGSKA (reference sequence). V shed 6 bases, J shed 8 bases, and the junction held 7 bases outside the gene matches. This CDR3 has 12 residues. The CDR3 DNA sequence: TGCAGTGCGCCGGGACAGGGCTCCGAAGCTTTCTTT. It translates to CSAPGQGSEAFF.

As regards this clonotype: A read error may explain this, as a much larger clone is one base away. The V and J genes are TRBV4-3 and TRBJ2-3, with 9 bases fitting TRBD2. This CDR3 comprises 16 residues. CDR1 LGHNA and CDR2 YSLEER come from the germline V gene. CDR3 sequence reads: CASRQDAGGPTDTQYF. CDR3 coding DNA: TGCGCCAGCCGCCAAGATGCGGGAGGGCCCACAGATACGCAGTATTTT.

A note on this clonotype: A read error may account for a junction end that differs from germline. In DNA, the CDR3 is TGCGCCAGCAGCCAAGCGTTCAGTTATAATCCACCCCTCCACTTT. The encoded protein is CASSQAFSYNPPLHF. This chain joins TRBV4-1 and TRBJ1-6; no clear D. The CDR3 covers 15 residues. The germline gives CDR1 MGHRA, CDR2 YSYEKL.

At least ten counts were recorded for this clonotype. This chain links TRBV28 with TRBJ1-2; D remains ambiguous. From germline, CDR1 is MDHEN and CDR2 SYDVKM. The CDR3 is 14 amino acids. Trimming left V 6 bases short and J 3 bases short, with 14 bases between. The DNA for the CDR3 is TGTGCCAGCAGACTTCTGTCATCATACTATGGCTACACCTTC. Its protein product is CASRLLSSYYGYTF.

Turning to this clonotype: At one of its ends the junction is not consistent with the germline gene, which may arise from a read error. The chain carries TRBV11-2 and TRBJ2-7, with TRBD2 matching 8 bases. CDR3 length equals 14 residues. The germline V gene has CDR1 SGHAT and CDR2 FQNNGV. The CDR3 DNA follows: TGTGCCAGCAGCCTAGCCAGCGGGGGCTACGAGCAGTCCTTC. It translates to CASSLASGGYEQSF. The full variable domain, rest sourced from reference TRBV11-2 and TRBJ2-7, is EAGVAQSPRYKIIEKRQSVAFWCNPISGHATLYWYQQILGQGPKLLIQFQNNGVVDDSQLPKDRFSAERLKGVDSTLKIQPAKLEDSAVYLCASSLASGGYEQSFGPGTRLTVT.

Worth noting for this clonotype: The junction departs from germline at one end; a sequencing error may be responsible. The CDR3 spells CASGLEWLSYNERFF. CDR3 sequence (DNA): TGTGCCAGCGGCCTAGAATGGCTCTCCTACAATGAGCGGTTCTTC. This sequence joins TRBV7-2 and TRBJ2-1, with unresolved D. The V gene's germline CDR1 is SGHTA and CDR2 FQGNSA. There are 15 residues in the CDR3.